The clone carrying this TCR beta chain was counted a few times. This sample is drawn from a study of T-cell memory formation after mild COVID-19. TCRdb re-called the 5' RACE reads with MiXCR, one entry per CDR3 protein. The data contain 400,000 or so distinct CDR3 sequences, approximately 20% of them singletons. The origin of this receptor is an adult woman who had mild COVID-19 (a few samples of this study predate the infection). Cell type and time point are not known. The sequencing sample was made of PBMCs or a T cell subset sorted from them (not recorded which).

CDR3: CSVGGGRGSYEQYF. In nucleotides, the CDR3 is TGCAGCGTTGGAGGGGGCAGGGGATCCTACGAGCAGTACTTC. The chain employs TRBV29-1 and TRBJ2-7; 7 nucleotides line up with TRBD1. Germline CDR1 SQVTM, CDR2 ANQGSEA. Germline trimming cut 4 bases from V and 1 base from J; bases unmatched to any gene: 7. The CDR3 runs 14 residues.